One and the same sample provided the 18 T cell receptor beta chains below, sequenced in a study of cytomegalovirus exposure and HLA in healthy donors. 13 Jbeta primers and 60 Vbeta primers were used for the PCR. This table comes from immunoSEQ multiplex PCR, and its TCRdb copy is limited to in-frame clones, with some not included. The profile shows 100,000 to 150,000 clones, around 75% of them singletons. The source material was PBMCs. Receptors originate from a woman aged 50 to 60 in good health and CMV-seropositive.

This chain connects TRBV7-2 to TRBJ2-2; possible D gene TRBD1, 6 bases. Germline loops: CDR1 SGHTA, CDR2 FQGNSA. Trimming cost V 6 bases and J 8 bases, with 13 bases left between them. The CDR3 is 13 residues long. The CDR3 sequence: CASRGNRAGELFF. DNA of the CDR3: TGTGCCAGCAGGGGGAACAGGGCTGGGGAGCTGTTTTTT. The entire variable domain, with the rest obtained from reference TRBV7-2 and TRBJ2-2, is as follows: GAGVSQSPSNKVTEKGKDVELRCDPISGHTALYWYRQSLGQGLEFLIYFQGNSAPDKSGLPSDRFSAERTGGSVSTLTIQRTQQEDSAVYLCASRGNRAGELFFGEGSRLTVL.

This clone has a handful of counts. The chain has TRBV6-5 and TRBJ1-6, with TRBD1 matching 9 bases. V dropped 0 bases and J dropped 10; count of bases not matched to a gene: 4. The length of the CDR3 is 15 residues. Germline V lookup: CDR1 MNHEY, CDR2 SVGAGI. The CDR3 DNA follows: TGTGCCAGCAGTTACTCCACAGGGGGCCAATCACCCCTCCACTTT. Protein sequence: CASSYSTGGQSPLHF.

The chain combines TRBV30 with TRBJ2-5, with D possibly matching TRBD1 (6 bases). The CDR3 runs to 14 residues. The germline gives CDR1 GTSNPN, CDR2 SVGIG (reference sequence). Between the trimmed V and J ends, which lost 0 bases and 5 bases, there was a span of 13 bases. The chain's CDR3 is CAWSVDGGRETQYF. Here the CDR3 DNA reads TGTGCCTGGAGTGTAGATGGGGGCCGGGAGACCCAGTACTTC.

In DNA, the CDR3 is TGCGCCAGCAGCTTGTACGGTGACAGATCCACTGAAGCTTTCTTT. It codes for CASSLYGDRSTEAFF. This rearrangement joins TRBV5-1 to TRBJ1-1, with a weak D call TRBD1 (5 bases). The CDR3 contains 15 residues. V was cut by 1 base and J by 4 bases, with 14 bases left in between. Looked up from germline, CDR1 is SGHRS and CDR2 is YFSETQ.

V and J are TRBV5-1 and TRBJ1-1; D not resolved. Germline V CDR1 and CDR2: SGHRS, YFSETQ. The CDR3 covers 12 residues. V lost 0 bases, J lost 3 bases, and 3 bases lay in between. The CDR3 nucleotides read TGCGCCAGCAGCTTGGCTGACACTGAAGCTTTCTTT. It translates to CASSLADTEAFF.

The chain carries TRBV27 and TRBJ2-5; the match to TRBD2 covers 9 bases. This CDR3 region has 16 residues. Trimming at V came to 9 bases and at J to 4 bases, leaving 15 bases not matched to a gene. The V gene's germline CDR1 is MNHEY and CDR2 SMNVEV (reference sequence). CDR3 protein: CASGRGGAGRGETQYF. CDR3 bases: TGTGCCAGTGGGCGGGGGGGCGCCGGGCGGGGAGAGACCCAGTACTTC.

The rearrangement joins TRBV2 to TRBJ2-5; D is possibly TRBD2 (6 bases). The CDR3 runs to 14 residues. V lost 7 bases and J 5 bases, leaving 17 bases between the germline ends. Germline-derived CDR1 and CDR2 are SNHLY and FYNNEI. The CDR3 protein is CASMLWGVGETQYF. For the CDR3, the DNA is TGTGCCAGCATGCTCTGGGGGGTGGGTGAGACCCAGTACTTC.

The CDR3 loop is CATQGNSNQPQHF. Here the CDR3 DNA reads TGTGCCACGCAGGGGAATAGCAATCAGCCCCAGCATTTT. V is TRBV10-3 and J is TRBJ1-5; TRBD1 is a possible D gene (6 bases). V was pared by 10 bases and J by 0 bases, with 10 bases between. The CDR3 length is 13 residues. In germline, CDR1 is ENHRY, CDR2 SYGVKD.

The J gene is TRBJ2-5, the V gene TRBV6-6; D not resolved. The CDR3 runs to 11 residues. Trimming shortened V by 6 bases and J by 4 bases, and 6 bases separated the two germline ends. Germline CDR1 and CDR2: MNHNY and SVGAGI (reference sequence). The CDR3 reads CASSLLETQYF. CDR3 nucleotides: TGTGCCAGCAGCCTCTTAGAGACCCAGTACTTC.

The J gene is TRBJ2-5, the V gene TRBV7-6, with D tentatively TRBD1 (5 bases). From germline, CDR1 is SGHVS and CDR2 FNYEAQ. The CDR3 consists of 16 residues. The germline V and J ends were trimmed by 1 base and 2 bases, with 14 bases remaining between them. In DNA, the CDR3 is TGTGCCAGCAGCTTAGGGCACAGGAGCATACAAGAGACCCAGTACTTC. It specifies CASSLGHRSIQETQYF.

V is TRBV4-1 and J is TRBJ1-1, with D perhaps matching TRBD1 (5 bases). In germline, CDR1 is MGHRA, CDR2 YSYEKL. Between the trimmed V and J ends, which lost 1 base and 1 base, there was a span of 19 bases. The CDR3 contains 18 residues. CDR3 sequence reads: CASSQGGVRGLGNTEAFF. The CDR3 region has the DNA TGCGCCAGCAGCCAAGGAGGTGTAAGGGGCTTGGGGAACACTGAAGCTTTCTTT.

V gene TRBV5-5 combines with J gene TRBJ2-1, with 8 bases matching TRBD2. Germline-derived CDR1 and CDR2 are SGHKS and YYEKEE (reference sequence). The CDR3 loop spans 19 amino acids. V dropped 3 bases and J dropped 0; count of bases not matched to a gene: 14. In nucleotides, the CDR3 is TGTGCCAGCAGCTACTGGGGGGGCGGGGGGACTGACTCCTACAATGAGCAGTTCTTC. This translates into CASSYWGGGGTDSYNEQFF. The entire variable domain, with the rest obtained from reference TRBV5-5 and TRBJ2-1, is as follows: DAGVTQSPTHLIKTRGQQVTLRCSPISGHKSVSWYQQVLGQGPQFIFQYYEKEERGRGNFPDRFSARQFPNYSSELNVNALLLGDSALYLCASSYWGGGGTDSYNEQFFGPGTRLTVL.

This chain links TRBV5-1 with TRBJ1-2, with D possibly matching TRBD1 (6 bases). Between the trimmed V and J ends, which lost 3 bases and 4 bases, there was a span of 16 bases. The germline CDR1 and CDR2 sequences are SGHRS and YFSETQ. CDR3 size: 15 residues. This CDR3 is CASSYRGQGSYGYTF. In nucleotides, the CDR3 is TGCGCCAGCAGCTACCGGGGCCAGGGGTCCTATGGCTACACCTTC.

This sequence joins TRBV19 and TRBJ2-2, with no clear D. There are 13 residues in the CDR3. Germline V gives CDR1 LNHDA, CDR2 SQIVND (reference sequence). V dropped 3 bases and J dropped 4 bases, with 6 bases sitting between them. The CDR3 sequence: CASSILSTGELFF. The CDR3 coding sequence is TGTGCCAGTAGTATCTTGAGCACCGGGGAGCTGTTTTTT. The whole variable domain, filled in from reference TRBV19 and TRBJ2-2, reads DGGITQSPKYLFRKEGQNVTLSCEQNLNHDAMYWYRQDPGQGLRLIYYSQIVNDFQKGDIAEGYSVSREKKESFPLTVTSAQKNPTAFYLCASSILSTGELFFGEGSRLTVL.

This rearrangement joins TRBV10-3 to TRBJ2-2, with TRBD2 matching over 7 bases. J gave up 3 bases and V 11 bases, and 18 bases lay outside the gene matches. Germline-derived CDR1 and CDR2 are ENHRY and SYGVKD. The CDR3 loop spans 17 amino acids. Written as DNA, the CDR3 is TGTGCCGCCACTAGCGCGATTGGACCCCCCTACACCGGGGAGCTGTTTTTT. Protein product: CAATSAIGPPYTGELFF.

This sequence joins TRBV9 and TRBJ1-1, with TRBD1 identical over 10 bases. The CDR3 runs 14 residues. The V and J ends lost 0 bases and 5 bases, in that order; junction bases with no gene match: 1. Germline V lookup: CDR1 SGDLS, CDR2 YYNGEE. The CDR3 protein is CASSVAGQGTEAFF. The CDR3 bases are TGTGCCAGCAGCGTAGCGGGACAGGGGACTGAAGCTTTCTTT.

The chain is built from TRBV5-1 and TRBJ1-1, with 7 positions matching TRBD1. The CDR3 contains 15 residues. Per germline, CDR1 SGHRS and CDR2 YFSETQ. The V segment lost 2 bases and the J segment 0 bases; nucleotides outside the gene matches: 4. CDR3 in amino acids: CASSFLQGLNTEAFF. CDR3 DNA sequence: TGCGCCAGCAGCTTTTTACAGGGGTTGAACACTGAAGCTTTCTTT.

The table lists this clone with a few counts. This chain joins TRBV4-3 and TRBJ1-2, with 9 positions matching TRBD1. The length of the CDR3 is 15 residues. The germline CDR1 and CDR2 sequences are LGHNA and YSLEER. Losses at the gene ends were 4 bases for V and 8 bases for J; bases not matched to a gene: 11. CDR3 residues: CASSLTPGQGSGYTF. CDR3 nucleotide sequence: TGCGCCAGCAGCCTGACTCCGGGACAGGGAAGCGGCTACACCTTC.